A selection of T cell receptor beta chains follows, all from one sample in a study of blood T cell repertoires in COVID-19. Generated by immunoSEQ multiplex PCR, the TCRdb table keeps only in-frame clones and is missing some. This table has about 140,000 clones, about 87% appearing once. Source material: peripheral blood. These receptors originate from a human donor with COVID-19, enrolled during active disease. The donor label of this sample is uncertain. Each CDR3 is given with its conserved first and last residue. The D gene is left open where the match is weak. Only some rows state a clone size, as once, few, many or a class for expanded clones.

TRBV3-1/TRBV3-2	TRBJ1-2	-	-	TGTGCCAGCAGCCAAGATCAGGGGACGGTGAACTATGGCTACACCTTC	CASSQDQGTVNYGYTF
TRBV5-6	TRBJ1-4	-	-	TGTGCCAGCAGCCAAAAACTGGGTTCTCAGGGTACTAATGAAAAACTGTTTTTT	CASSQKLGSQGTNEKLFF
TRBV12-5	TRBJ1-1	-	-	TGTGCTGGGCGCCTGCAGGGTGAAGCTTTCTTT	CAGRLQGEAFF
TRBV5-6	TRBJ2-7	-	-	TGTGCCAGCAGCGAACAGACAGGGAGGTGGGACTACGAGCAGTACTTC	CASSEQTGRWDYEQYF
TRBV27	TRBJ2-1	-	-	TGTGCCAGCAGTTTATCTAAGCAGGGACACTACAATGAGCAGTTCTTC	CASSLSKQGHYNEQFF
TRBV29-1	TRBJ2-1	-	-	TGCAGCGTTGATGGGACGGGGGTGAGTGAGCAGTTCTTC	CSVDGTGVSEQFF
TRBV19	TRBJ2-2	-	-	TGTGCCAGTAGTATAGGCCGGGCAGGGCGTTTCGGGGAGCTGTTTTTT	CASSIGRAGRFGELFF
TRBV6-2/TRBV6-3	TRBJ2-7	-	TRBD2	TGTGCCAGCAGTCAGGGACTAGCGGCGGAGCAGTACTTC	CASSQGLAAEQYF
TRBV6-5	TRBJ1-3	-	-	-	CASSSSTDGNTIYF
TRBV12-5	TRBJ2-1	few	TRBD1	TGTGCTAGTGGTACCGGACAGGCCGATGAGCAGTTCTTC	CASGTGQADEQFF
TRBV18	TRBJ1-6	-	TRBD1	TGTGCCAGCTCTTACGGCAGGGGGACCAATTCACCCCTCCACTTT	CASSYGRGTNSPLHF
TRBV12-1	TRBJ2-1	-	-	TGTGCCAGCAGCTTTCCTCCGGGACAGGGGTCCTCTAGCTCCTACAATGAGCAGTTCTTC	CASSFPPGQGSSSSYNEQFF
TRBV3-1/TRBV3-2	TRBJ2-7	-	-	TGTGCCAGCAGCCCAGGCGAGGGGGAGCCCCGTACCGAGCAGTACTTC	CASSPGEGEPRTEQYF
TRBV7-9	TRBJ2-2	few	-	TGTGCCAGCAGCTCCAGGGGTTCGGGCACCGGGGAGCTGTTTTTT	CASSSRGSGTGELFF
TRBV7-3	TRBJ1-1	-	-	TGTGCCAGCACCGAATCCACGGGGGACGCAAGTGAAGCTTTCTTT	CASTESTGDASEAFF